The present T cell receptor beta chain was sequenced within a study of blood T cell repertoires in COVID-19. Study overall: COVID-19 samples, acute and convalescent, were from the United States, Italy and Spain. Sample material is recorded as cDNA or gDNA derived from T cells, B-cell-depleted T cells, or PBMCs.

Original analysis: Amplification of reference gene primers provided the estimated nucleated cell counts. Repertoires were generated with immunoSEQ multiplex PCR, while TCRdb's copy carries only in-frame clones and drops some. Clone size and the V and J calls come from that table; the DNA yielded D and trimming. The table includes roughly 230,000 clones, around four fifths detected once. CDR1 is SEHNR and CDR2 is FQNEAQ in the germline V gene (reference sequence). CDR3 length: 15 amino acids. V lost 5 bases to trimming and J lost 8 bases; unmatched junction nucleotides: 12. The sample comprised peripheral blood. This clonotype originated in a man aged 50 or older with acute or convalescent COVID-19. The gene calls are TRBV7-9 and TRBJ2-1; TRBD2 matches at 7 bases. The CDR3 DNA follows: TGTGCCAGCAGCCCAGCCCGGGGGAGCGGGGATGAGCAGTTCTTC. This codes for CASSPARGSGDEQFF.